This T cell receptor beta chain was sequenced during a study of T cell responses to AZD1222 COVID-19 vaccine. Details on this clone: No antigen is known for it.

Clones were sequenced by immunoSEQ multiplex PCR, and TCRdb holds only the in-frame ones, with some missing. Among some 130,000 clones, approximately 91% were seen once, and the ten largest hold 6.3%. Whole-study findings and limits: Donors were chiefly white British, with a greater number of females, and clonal diversity was perhaps underestimated. Two AZD1222 doses significantly raised spike-specific TCR breadth and depth over controls. It was only after the peak T cell response that any repertoires were sampled. Baseline serostatus was positive in only a handful of AZD1222 recipients.

Germline V lookup: CDR1 LNHDA, CDR2 SQIVND (reference sequence). Losses at the gene ends were 8 bases for V and 0 bases for J; bases not matched to a gene: 14. CDR3 length: 18 amino acids. This clonotype was obtained from an adult in good health. Sequenced material: peripheral blood, taken on day 0 of AZD1222 vaccination. The rearrangement links TRBV19 to TRBJ1-3; 9 nucleotides align to TRBD1. This CDR3 reads CASLGTGISGSSGNTIYF. For the CDR3, the DNA is TGTGCCAGTCTGGGGACAGGGATATCGGGGAGCTCTGGAAACACCATATATTTT.